Below, 18 T cell receptor beta chains from the same sample are listed, as sequenced in a study of T cell repertoires in cytomegalovirus infection. These receptors are not linked to any known antigen. TCRdb re-analysed the reads in MiXCR, keeping a single row per CDR3 protein. The sample yields around 540,000 distinct CDR3 sequences, 25% to 35% seen once. The sample here was cultured PBMCs, taken from culture after CMV antigen stimulation. The receptors were sampled from a human donor in good health (CMV status not recorded). Some clones in this sample may be carry-over from other donors' samples.

The rearrangement uses TRBV11-2 and TRBJ2-1; no clear D gene. The CDR3 is 16 amino acids. CDR1 and CDR2 from the germline V gene are SGHAT and FQNNGV. The V end lost 1 base, the J end lost 7 bases, and 17 bases lay between the germline ends. The CDR3, as DNA: TGTGCCAGCAGCTTAGCCCAAGCATCGGCAATAAATGAGCAGTTCTTC. Protein sequence: CASSLAQASAINEQFF.

The chain joins TRBV11-2 to TRBJ1-2; 7 bases line up with TRBD1. This CDR3 region has 17 residues. V gave up 5 bases and J gave up 0 bases; unmatched junction bases: 12. Germline loops: CDR1 SGHAT, CDR2 FQNNGV. Here the CDR3 DNA reads TGTGCCAGCAGCAGCCGACAGGGAGTAGCGGCTAACTATGGCTACACCTTC. This sequence encodes CASSSRQGVAANYGYTF.

This clonotype was seen a handful of times. The rearrangement joins TRBV5-6 to TRBJ2-1; 8 bases line up with TRBD2. J was trimmed by 8 bases and V by 5 bases; bases with no gene match: 12. Germline V gives CDR1 SGHDT, CDR2 YYEEEE. The CDR3 totals 15 residues. The CDR3 sequence is CASRPTSGSWDEQFF. CDR3 nucleotide sequence: TGTGCCAGCAGGCCTACTAGCGGATCTTGGGATGAGCAGTTCTTC.

This chain joins TRBV12-3 or TRBV12-4 and TRBJ1-5; D not certain. V lost 5 bases, J lost 1 base, and 9 bases lay in between. This CDR3 has 14 residues. Here the CDR3 DNA reads TGTGCCAGCAGTCCTACACAGAGCAATCAGCCCCAGCATTTT. This sequence encodes CASSPTQSNQPQHF.

This sequence joins TRBV27 and TRBJ2-1; 7 bases match TRBD2. Unmatched junction bases numbered 10, after V lost 5 bases and J lost 6 bases. This CDR3 has 15 amino acids. Germline V gives CDR1 MNHEY, CDR2 SMNVEV (reference sequence). In DNA, the CDR3 is TGTGCCAGCAGTCTACCGGGACTAAGATCCAATGAGCAGTTCTTC. This codes for CASSLPGLRSNEQFF.

This clonotype was recorded a few times. The chain links TRBV19 to TRBJ2-1, with D perhaps TRBD2 (6 bases). CDR3 length: 13 amino acids. Trimming left V 6 bases short and J 4 bases short, with 10 bases between. Germline CDR1 LNHDA, CDR2 SQIVND (reference sequence). CDR3 in DNA: TGTGCCAGTAGAGGCGGGATTTACAATGAGCAGTTCTTC. Translated, it gives CASRGGIYNEQFF.

The chain joins TRBV12-3 or TRBV12-4 to TRBJ2-6; possibly TRBD2 for D (5 bases). V gave up 7 bases and J gave up 6 bases, with 10 bases separating them. CDR3 length: 13 residues. This chain's CDR3 is CASKRGEANVLTF. The DNA for the CDR3 is TGTGCCAGCAAACGGGGAGAGGCCAACGTCCTGACTTTC.

In this sample, this clonotype turned up once. The chain joins TRBV9 to TRBJ2-2; 9 bases are shared with TRBD1. CDR3 length: 16 residues. J was trimmed by 6 bases and V by 1 base; bases with no gene match: 7. Germline V gene data show CDR1 as SGDLS and CDR2 as YYNGEE. The CDR3 here is CASSVKTGGAPGELFF. The CDR3 bases are TGTGCCAGCAGCGTAAAAACAGGGGGCGCTCCCGGGGAGCTGTTTTTT. Supplemented by reference TRBV9 and TRBJ2-2, the full variable domain reads DSGVTQTPKHLITATGQRVTLRCSPRSGDLSVYWYQQSLDQGLQFLIQYYNGEERAKGNILERFSAQQFPDLHSELNLSSLELGDSALYFCASSVKTGGAPGELFFGEGSRLTVL.

This clonotype has a single count. The gene calls are TRBV2 and TRBJ1-6; D unresolved. This CDR3 is 16 amino acids long. CDR1 is SNHLY and CDR2 is FYNNEI in the germline V gene. Deletions cut 2 bases from V and 0 bases from J, with 8 bases between. The CDR3 loop is CASSETLSSYNSPLHF. CDR3 DNA sequence: TGTGCCAGCAGTGAAACACTGAGCTCCTATAATTCACCCCTCCACTTT.

This clonotype turned up a few times. The gene calls are TRBV18 and TRBJ2-1, with 9 bases identical to TRBD1. This CDR3 region has 15 residues. The germline gives CDR1 KGHSH, CDR2 LQKENI. Trimming took 3 bases from V and 9 from J; bases not matched to a gene: 9. The CDR3 nucleotides are TGTGCCAGCTCACCTACCGGGACAGGGAGGGGTGAGCAGTTCTTC. Translation gives CASSPTGTGRGEQFF.

This chain connects TRBV12-3 or TRBV12-4 to TRBJ2-5, with 8 bases lining up with TRBD2. The CDR3 spans 15 residues. Trimming at V came to 3 bases and at J to 5 bases, leaving 8 bases not matched to a gene. The CDR3 loop reads CASSFGTSLLETQYF. The CDR3 nucleotides are TGTGCCAGCAGTTTTGGGACTAGTCTGTTGGAGACCCAGTACTTC.

The rearrangement joins TRBV7-2 to TRBJ2-3; TRBD2 aligns across 10 bases. From germline, CDR1 is SGHTA and CDR2 FQGNSA. The CDR3 length is 14 residues. Trimming cost V 6 bases and J 8 bases; bases outside gene matches: 8. The CDR3: CASSPPLAGATQYF. In DNA form, the CDR3 reads TGTGCCAGCAGTCCCCCGCTAGCGGGAGCTACGCAGTATTTT.

This clonotype appeared many times. The chain links TRBV7-8 to TRBJ2-3, with TRBD2 matching 7 bases. J lost 0 bases, V lost 5 bases, and 11 bases had no gene match. The germline V gene has CDR1 SGHVS and CDR2 FQNEAQ. The CDR3 runs 17 residues. In nucleotides, the CDR3 is TGTGCCAGCAGCCAAACCACCGGGACTACAAGCACAGATACGCAGTATTTT. Translated, it gives CASSQTTGTTSTDTQYF.

This clonotype has only a few counts. This rearrangement joins TRBV27 to TRBJ2-3; no clear D gene. The germline CDR1 and CDR2 sequences are MNHEY and SMNVEV (reference sequence). The CDR3 runs 14 residues. The germline V and J ends were trimmed by 9 bases and 2 bases, with 15 bases remaining between them. The CDR3 nucleotides read TGTGCCAGTAAGAGAGGCGGTTACACAGATACGCAGTATTTT. Amino acid sequence: CASKRGGYTDTQYF.

This clonotype was seen more than once but under ten times. V gene TRBV5-4 combines with J gene TRBJ2-3, with 11 bases lining up with TRBD1. J was trimmed by 4 bases and V by 4 bases; bases with no gene match: 2. Germline V lookup: CDR1 SGHNT, CDR2 YYREEE (reference sequence). The CDR3 has 14 amino acids. The CDR3 is CASSVGQGADTQYF. In nucleotides, the CDR3 is TGTGCCAGCAGCGTGGGACAGGGGGCAGATACGCAGTATTTT.

This clonotype was seen only a few times. The chain is built from TRBV6-5 and TRBJ2-5; 8 positions agree with TRBD2. This CDR3 spans 14 amino acids. Germline V gives CDR1 MNHEY, CDR2 SVGAGI. The trim removed 2 bases at V and 7 bases at J, leaving 6 bases unmatched. The CDR3 spells CASSYGGTSSTQYF. In DNA form, the CDR3 reads TGTGCCAGCAGTTACGGGGGGACTAGTTCGACCCAGTACTTC.

The CDR3: CASSQTAGRTDTQYF. The DNA for the CDR3 is TGTGCCAGCAGCCAGACTGCGGGTCGCACAGATACGCAGTATTTT. This rearrangement joins TRBV12-3 or TRBV12-4 to TRBJ2-3, with D possibly being TRBD2 (5 bases). The CDR3 spans 15 residues. V was pared by 6 bases and J by 1 base, with 14 bases between.

This chain connects TRBV5-5 to TRBJ1-1; D might be TRBD1 (5 bases). The germline V gene has CDR1 SGHKS and CDR2 YYEKEE (reference sequence). Deletions cut 4 bases from V and 1 base from J, with 11 bases between. This CDR3 is 14 amino acids long. In nucleotides, the CDR3 is TGTGCCAGCAGCAAACAGGTTACGAACACTGAAGCTTTCTTT. Encoded protein: CASSKQVTNTEAFF.